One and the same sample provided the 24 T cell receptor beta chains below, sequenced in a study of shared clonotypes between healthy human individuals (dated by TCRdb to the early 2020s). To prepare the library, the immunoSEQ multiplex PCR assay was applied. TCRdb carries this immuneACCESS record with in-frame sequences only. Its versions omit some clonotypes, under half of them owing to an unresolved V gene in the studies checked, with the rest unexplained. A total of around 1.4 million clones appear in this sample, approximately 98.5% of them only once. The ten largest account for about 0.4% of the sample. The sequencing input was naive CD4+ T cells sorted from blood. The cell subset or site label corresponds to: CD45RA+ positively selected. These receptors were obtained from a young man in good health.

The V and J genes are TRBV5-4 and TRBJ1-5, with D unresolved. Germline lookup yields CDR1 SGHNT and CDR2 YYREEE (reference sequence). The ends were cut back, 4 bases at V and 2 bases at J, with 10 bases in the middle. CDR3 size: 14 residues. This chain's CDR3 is CASSLKDGNQPQHF. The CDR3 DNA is TGTGCCAGCAGCCTGAAGGATGGCAATCAGCCCCAGCATTTT. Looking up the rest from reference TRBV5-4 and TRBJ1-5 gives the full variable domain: ETGVTQSPTHLIKTRGQQVTLRCSSQSGHNTVSWYQQALGQGPQFIFQYYREEENGRGNFPPRFSGLQFPNYSSELNVNALELDDSALYLCASSLKDGNQPQHFGDGTRLSIL.

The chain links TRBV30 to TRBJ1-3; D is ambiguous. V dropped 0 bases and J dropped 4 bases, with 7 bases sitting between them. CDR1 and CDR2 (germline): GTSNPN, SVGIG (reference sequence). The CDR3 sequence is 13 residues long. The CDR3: CAWSVRGGNTIYF. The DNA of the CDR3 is TGTGCCTGGAGTGTGAGAGGCGGAAACACCATATATTTT.

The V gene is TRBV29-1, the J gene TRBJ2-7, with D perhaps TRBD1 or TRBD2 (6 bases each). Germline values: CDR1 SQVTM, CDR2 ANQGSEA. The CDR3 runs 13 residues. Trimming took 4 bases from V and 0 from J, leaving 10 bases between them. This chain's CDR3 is CSVGGAGSYEQYF. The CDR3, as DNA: TGCAGCGTTGGGGGGGCAGGCTCCTACGAGCAGTACTTC.

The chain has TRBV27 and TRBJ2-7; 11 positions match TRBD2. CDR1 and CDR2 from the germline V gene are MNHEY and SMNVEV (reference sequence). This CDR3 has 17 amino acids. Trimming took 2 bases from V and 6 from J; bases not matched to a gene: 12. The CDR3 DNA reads TGTGCCAGCAGTTTAAACTCTAGCGGGAGGAAGTCGGGCGAGCAGTACTTC. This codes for CASSLNSSGRKSGEQYF.

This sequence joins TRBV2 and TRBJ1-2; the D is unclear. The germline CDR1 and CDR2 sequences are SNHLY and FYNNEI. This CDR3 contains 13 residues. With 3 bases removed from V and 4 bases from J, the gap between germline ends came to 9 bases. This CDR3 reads CASSDIRSYGYTF. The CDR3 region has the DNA TGTGCCAGCAGTGATATCCGGAGCTATGGCTACACCTTC.

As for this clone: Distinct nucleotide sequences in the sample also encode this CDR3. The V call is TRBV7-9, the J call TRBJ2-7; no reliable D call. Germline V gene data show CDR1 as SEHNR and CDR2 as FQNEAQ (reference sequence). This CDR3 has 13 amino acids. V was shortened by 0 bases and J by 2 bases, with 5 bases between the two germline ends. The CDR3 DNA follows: TGTGCCAGCAGCTTAGCTGGGGCCTACGAGCAGTACTTC. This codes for CASSLAGAYEQYF.

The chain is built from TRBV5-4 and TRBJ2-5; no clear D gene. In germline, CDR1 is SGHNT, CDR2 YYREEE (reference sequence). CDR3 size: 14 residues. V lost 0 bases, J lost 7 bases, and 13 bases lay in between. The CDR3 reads CASSLESYSSTQYF. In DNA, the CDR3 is TGTGCCAGCAGCTTGGAGAGTTACTCGTCGACCCAGTACTTC.

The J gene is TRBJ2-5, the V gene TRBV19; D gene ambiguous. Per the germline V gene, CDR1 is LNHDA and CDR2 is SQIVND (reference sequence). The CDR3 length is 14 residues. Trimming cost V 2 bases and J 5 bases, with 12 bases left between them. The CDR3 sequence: CASSIQVPGETQYF. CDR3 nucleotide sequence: TGTGCCAGTAGTATACAGGTCCCGGGCGAGACCCAGTACTTC. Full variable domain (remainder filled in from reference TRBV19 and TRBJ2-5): DGGITQSPKYLFRKEGQNVTLSCEQNLNHDAMYWYRQDPGQGLRLIYYSQIVNDFQKGDIAEGYSVSREKKESFPLTVTSAQKNPTAFYLCASSIQVPGETQYFGPGTRLLVL.

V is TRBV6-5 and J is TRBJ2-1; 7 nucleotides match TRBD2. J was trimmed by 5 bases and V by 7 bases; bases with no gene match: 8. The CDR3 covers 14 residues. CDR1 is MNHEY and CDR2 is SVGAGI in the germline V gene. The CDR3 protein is CASKYSGWDNEQFF. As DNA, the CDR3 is TGTGCCAGCAAATATAGCGGGTGGGACAATGAGCAGTTCTTC.

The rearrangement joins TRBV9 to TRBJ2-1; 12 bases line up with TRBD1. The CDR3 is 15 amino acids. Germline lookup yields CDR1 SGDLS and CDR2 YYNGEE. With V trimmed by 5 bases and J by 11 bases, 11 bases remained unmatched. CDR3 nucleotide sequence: TGTGCCAGCAGTGCCGGGGGACAGGGGGCTTTCAAGCAGTTCTTC. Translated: CASSAGGQGAFKQFF. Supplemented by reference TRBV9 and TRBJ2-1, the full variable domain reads DSGVTQTPKHLITATGQRVTLRCSPRSGDLSVYWYQQSLDQGLQFLIQYYNGEERAKGNILERFSAQQFPDLHSELNLSSLELGDSALYFCASSAGGQGAFKQFFGPGTRLTVL.

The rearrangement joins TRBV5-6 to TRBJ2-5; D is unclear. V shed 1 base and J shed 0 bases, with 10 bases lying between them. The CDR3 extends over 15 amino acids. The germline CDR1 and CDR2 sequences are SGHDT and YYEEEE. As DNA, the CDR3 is TGTGCCAGCAGCTTGTGGGGTAGGGACCAAGAGACCCAGTACTTC. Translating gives CASSLWGRDQETQYF.

CDR3 nucleotide sequence: TGTGCCAGCTCACCCGACATAGGCTACGAGCAGTACTTC. It codes for CASSPDIGYEQYF. The rearrangement uses TRBV18 and TRBJ2-7, with D uncertain. V was clipped by 3 bases and J by 3 bases, with 9 bases between them. Germline V CDR1 and CDR2: KGHSH, LQKENI. The CDR3 totals 13 residues.

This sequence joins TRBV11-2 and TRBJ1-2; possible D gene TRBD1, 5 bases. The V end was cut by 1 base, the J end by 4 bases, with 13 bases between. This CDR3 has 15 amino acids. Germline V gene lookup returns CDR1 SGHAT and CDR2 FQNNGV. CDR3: CASSLGTRDFYGYTF. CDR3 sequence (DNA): TGTGCCAGCAGCTTAGGGACACGGGATTTCTATGGCTACACCTTC.

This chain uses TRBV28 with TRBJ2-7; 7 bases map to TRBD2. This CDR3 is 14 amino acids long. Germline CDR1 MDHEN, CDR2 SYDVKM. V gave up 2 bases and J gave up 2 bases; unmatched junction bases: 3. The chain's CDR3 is CASSLRLATYEQYF. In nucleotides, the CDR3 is TGTGCCAGCAGTTTACGACTAGCTACCTACGAGCAGTACTTC.

The CDR3 sequence: CATSAQSRAGEKLFF. CDR3 coding DNA: TGTGCCACCAGCGCACAAAGCCGAGCCGGTGAAAAACTGTTTTTT. This chain uses TRBV15 with TRBJ1-4; no firm D call. From germline, CDR1 is LNHNV and CDR2 YYDKDF (reference sequence). The CDR3 consists of 15 residues. The ends were cut back, 5 bases at V and 7 bases at J, with 17 bases in the middle.

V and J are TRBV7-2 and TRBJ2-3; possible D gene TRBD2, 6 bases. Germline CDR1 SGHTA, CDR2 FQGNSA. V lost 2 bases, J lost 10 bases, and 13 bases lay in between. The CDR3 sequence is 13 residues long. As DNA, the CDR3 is TGTGCCAGCAGCTTACTTCGGGGAGGCTCGCAGTATTTT. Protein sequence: CASSLLRGGSQYF.

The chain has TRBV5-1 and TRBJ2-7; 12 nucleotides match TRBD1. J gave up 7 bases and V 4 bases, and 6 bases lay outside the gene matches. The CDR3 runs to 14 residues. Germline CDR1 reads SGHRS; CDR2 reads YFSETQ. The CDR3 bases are TGCGCCAGCAGCAGGGACAGGGGGCGTGGGGAGCAGTACTTC. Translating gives CASSRDRGRGEQYF.

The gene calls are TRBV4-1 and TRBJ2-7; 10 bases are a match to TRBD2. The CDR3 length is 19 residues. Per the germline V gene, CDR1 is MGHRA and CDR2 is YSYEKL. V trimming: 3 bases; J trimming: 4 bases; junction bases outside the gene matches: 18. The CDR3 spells CASSQVTSGPLRGVYEQYF. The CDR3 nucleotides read TGCGCCAGCAGCCAGGTGACTAGCGGGCCCCTCCGAGGTGTTTACGAGCAGTACTTC.

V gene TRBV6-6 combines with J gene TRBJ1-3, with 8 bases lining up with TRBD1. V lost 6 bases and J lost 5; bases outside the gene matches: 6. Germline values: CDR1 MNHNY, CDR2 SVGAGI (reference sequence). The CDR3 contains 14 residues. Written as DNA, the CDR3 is TGTGCCAGCAGCAGGGGGCGCATAAGAAACACCATATATTTT. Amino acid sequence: CASSRGRIRNTIYF.

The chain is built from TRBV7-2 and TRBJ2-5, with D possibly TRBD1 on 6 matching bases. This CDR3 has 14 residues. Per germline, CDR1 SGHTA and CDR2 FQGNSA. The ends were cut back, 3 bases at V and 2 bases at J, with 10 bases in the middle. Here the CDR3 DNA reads TGTGCCAGCAGCTTCGACAGGATTCAAGAGACCCAGTACTTC. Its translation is CASSFDRIQETQYF.

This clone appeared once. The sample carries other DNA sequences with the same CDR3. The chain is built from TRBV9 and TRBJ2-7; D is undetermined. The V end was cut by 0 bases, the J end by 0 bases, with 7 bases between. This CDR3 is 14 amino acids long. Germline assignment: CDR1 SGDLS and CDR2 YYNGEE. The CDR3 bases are TGTGCCAGCAGCGTAGATCTAGGCTCCTACGAGCAGTACTTC. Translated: CASSVDLGSYEQYF. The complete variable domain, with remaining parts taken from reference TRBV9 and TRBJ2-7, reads DSGVTQTPKHLITATGQRVTLRCSPRSGDLSVYWYQQSLDQGLQFLIQYYNGEERAKGNILERFSAQQFPDLHSELNLSSLELGDSALYFCASSVDLGSYEQYFGPGTRLTVT.

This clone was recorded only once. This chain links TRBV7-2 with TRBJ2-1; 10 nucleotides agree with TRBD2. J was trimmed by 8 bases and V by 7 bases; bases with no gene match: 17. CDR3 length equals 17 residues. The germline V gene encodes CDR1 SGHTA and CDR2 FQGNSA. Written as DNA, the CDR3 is TGTGCCAGCACCAATCCGCTCCTAGCGGGAGAAACTCATGAGCAGTTCTTC. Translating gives CASTNPLLAGETHEQFF.

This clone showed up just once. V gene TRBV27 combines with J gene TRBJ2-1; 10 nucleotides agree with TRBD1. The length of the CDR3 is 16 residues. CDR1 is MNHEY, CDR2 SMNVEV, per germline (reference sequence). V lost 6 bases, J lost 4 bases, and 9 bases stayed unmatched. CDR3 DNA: TGTGCCAGCAGAAAGACAGGGGGCAGGGAATACAATGAGCAGTTCTTC. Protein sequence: CASRKTGGREYNEQFF.

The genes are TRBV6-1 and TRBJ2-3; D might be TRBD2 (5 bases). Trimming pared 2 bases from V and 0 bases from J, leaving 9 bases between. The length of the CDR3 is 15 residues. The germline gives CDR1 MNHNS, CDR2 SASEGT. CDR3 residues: CASSESRTSTDTQYF. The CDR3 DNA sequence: TGTGCCAGCAGTGAATCCAGGACTAGCACAGATACGCAGTATTTT.